This TCR beta chain was identified in a study of post-analysis software for immune sequencing data. Across the study: Several disease courses (relapsing-remitting, secondary progressive and progressive-relapsing) of multiple sclerosis were included.

CDR3 length: 15 residues. V lost 0 bases to trimming and J lost 4 bases, with 13 bases between them. From germline, CDR1 is DFQATT and CDR2 SNEGSKA (reference sequence). Built from TCR beta cDNA, the libraries had unique molecular identifiers in them. cDNA molecules numbering 400,000 to 550,000 came from about 0.94 to 9.7 million T cells. Via MiXCR, TCRdb re-called the PCR reads, giving one row per CDR3 protein. The sample includes a few hundred thousand distinct CDR3 sequences, about 39% of them seen just once. This clonotype was seen a handful of times. The target antigen is unknown. Study observations and caveats: Significantly decreased normalized Chao1 diversity was recorded for multiple sclerosis patients relative to controls. Five or six TRBV segments, TRBV5-6, TRBV5-1 and TRBV20-1 among them, were found more frequent in patients than controls. The authors found that F measure strongly co-clustered same-batch samples.

The chain combines TRBV20-1 with TRBJ2-1, with D possibly matching TRBD1 (6 bases). This receptor was obtained from a girl aged 2-10 years with multiple sclerosis. The sequencing input was blood. In DNA form, the CDR3 reads TGCAGTGCTAGAGATAGCCAGGGGATATACAATGAGCAGTTCTTC. Amino acid sequence: CSARDSQGIYNEQFF.